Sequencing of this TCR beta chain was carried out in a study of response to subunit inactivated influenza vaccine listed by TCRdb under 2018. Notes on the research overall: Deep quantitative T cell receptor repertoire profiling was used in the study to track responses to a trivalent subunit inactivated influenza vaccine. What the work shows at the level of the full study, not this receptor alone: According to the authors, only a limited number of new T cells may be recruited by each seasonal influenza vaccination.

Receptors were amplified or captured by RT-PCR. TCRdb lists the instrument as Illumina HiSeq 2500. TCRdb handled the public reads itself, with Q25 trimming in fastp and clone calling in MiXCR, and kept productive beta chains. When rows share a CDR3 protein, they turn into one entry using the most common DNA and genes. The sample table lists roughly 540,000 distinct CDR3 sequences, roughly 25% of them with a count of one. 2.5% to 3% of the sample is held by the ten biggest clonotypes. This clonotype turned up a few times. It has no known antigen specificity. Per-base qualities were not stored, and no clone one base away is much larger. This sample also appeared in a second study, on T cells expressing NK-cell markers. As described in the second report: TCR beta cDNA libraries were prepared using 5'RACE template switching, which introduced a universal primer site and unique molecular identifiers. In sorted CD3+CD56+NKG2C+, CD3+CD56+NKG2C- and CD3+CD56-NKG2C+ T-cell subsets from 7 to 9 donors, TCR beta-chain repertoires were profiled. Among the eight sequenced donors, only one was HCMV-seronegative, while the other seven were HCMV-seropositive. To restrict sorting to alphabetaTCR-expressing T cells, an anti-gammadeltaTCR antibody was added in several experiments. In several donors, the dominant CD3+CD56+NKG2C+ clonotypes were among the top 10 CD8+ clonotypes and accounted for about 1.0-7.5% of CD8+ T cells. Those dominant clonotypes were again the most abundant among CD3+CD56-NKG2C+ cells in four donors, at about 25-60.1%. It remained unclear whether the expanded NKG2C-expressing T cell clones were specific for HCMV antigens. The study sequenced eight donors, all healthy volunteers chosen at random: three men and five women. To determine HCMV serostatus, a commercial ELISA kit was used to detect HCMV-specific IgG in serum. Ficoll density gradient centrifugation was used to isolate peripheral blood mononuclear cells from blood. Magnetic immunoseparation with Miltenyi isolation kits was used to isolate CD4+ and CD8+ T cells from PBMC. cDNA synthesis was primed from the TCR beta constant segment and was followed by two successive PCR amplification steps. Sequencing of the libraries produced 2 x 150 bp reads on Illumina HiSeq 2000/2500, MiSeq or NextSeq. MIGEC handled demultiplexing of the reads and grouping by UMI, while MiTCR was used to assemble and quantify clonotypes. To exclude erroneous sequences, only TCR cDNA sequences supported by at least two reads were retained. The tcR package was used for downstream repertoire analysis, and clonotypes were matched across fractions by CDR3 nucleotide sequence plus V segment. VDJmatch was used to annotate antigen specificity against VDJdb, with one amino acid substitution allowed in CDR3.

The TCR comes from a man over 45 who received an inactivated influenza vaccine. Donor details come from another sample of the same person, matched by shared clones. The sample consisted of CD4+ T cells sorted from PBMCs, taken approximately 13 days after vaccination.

The CDR3 reads CASSPRTYEQYF. Read as DNA, the sequence is TGTGCCAGCAGCCCCCGGACCTACGAGCAGTACTTC. The rearrangement combines TRBV7-2 with TRBJ2-7; the D gene is unclear. V drops 5 bases and J drops 2 bases, leaving 7 bases in between. Taken from cysteine to phenylalanine, the CDR3 has 12 residues. Solely the CDR3 DNA is kept, with 36 bases framed from the first base. CDR1 and CDR2 are read off the germline V gene as SGHTA and FQGNSA.